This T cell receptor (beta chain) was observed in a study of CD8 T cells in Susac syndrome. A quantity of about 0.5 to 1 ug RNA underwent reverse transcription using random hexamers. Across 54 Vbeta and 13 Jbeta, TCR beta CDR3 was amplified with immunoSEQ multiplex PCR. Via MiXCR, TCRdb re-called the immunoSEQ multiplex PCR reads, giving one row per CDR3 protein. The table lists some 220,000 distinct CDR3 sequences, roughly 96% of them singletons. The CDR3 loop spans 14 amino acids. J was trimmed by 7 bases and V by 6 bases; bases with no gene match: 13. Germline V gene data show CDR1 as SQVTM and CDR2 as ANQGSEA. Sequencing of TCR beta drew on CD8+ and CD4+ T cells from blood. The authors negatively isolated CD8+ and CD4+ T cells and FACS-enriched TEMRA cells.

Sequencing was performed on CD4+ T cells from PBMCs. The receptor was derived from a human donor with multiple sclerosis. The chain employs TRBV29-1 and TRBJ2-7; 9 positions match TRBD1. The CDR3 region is CSVGDRAIEGEQYF. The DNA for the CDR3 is TGCAGCGTCGGGGACAGGGCGATTGAGGGGGAGCAGTACTTC.